This passage covers 28 T cell receptor beta chains from one sample sequenced in a study of tumor-infiltrating lymphocytes in primary liver carcinoma. From about 19-30 mg of unsorted bulk tissue, DNA and RNA were co-extracted together. Researchers generated TCR beta cDNA from about 450 ng of total RNA, relying on a constant-region primer. Nested multiplex PCR, run for three rounds with slightly modified ARM-PCR, yielded TCR beta libraries. TRBV1-TRBV30 forward and Cbeta reverse primers drove the first two roughly 10-cycle rounds. TCRdb processed the multiplex PCR reads anew with MiXCR; each CDR3 protein has one entry. The sample includes more than 95,000 distinct CDR3 sequences, approximately 80% of them seen just once. Sequencing was performed on liver tumor tissue from sampling region 3. The subset here: tumor region T3, left-lateral pole. These receptors originate from a man aged 35 to 55 with primary liver carcinoma and hepatitis B virus infection.

To note about this clonotype: The missing conserved phenylalanine or tryptophan at the end of this CDR3 makes a read error likely. The chain links TRBV11-3 to TRBJ2-1; D perhaps matches TRBD1 (5 bases). Germline V gene sequence: CDR1 SGHNT, CDR2 YENEEA. The CDR3 totals 14 residues. The CDR3 sequence: CASSLGVSNDEQFL. The CDR3 DNA is TGTGCCAGCAGTTTAGGGGTCAGCAACGATGAGCAGTTCTTA.

A remark on this clonotype: At one boundary the junction diverges from the germline segment, which might be a read error. V and J are TRBV4-3 and TRBJ1-3, with 10 bases lining up with TRBD1. This CDR3 is 17 amino acids long. Germline V lookup: CDR1 LGHNA, CDR2 YSLEER. The chain's CDR3 is CASSQAPGQGPGNTIYF. CDR3 in DNA: TGCGCCAGCAGCCAAGCACCGGGACAGGGGCCTGGAAACACCATATATTTC.

The V gene is TRBV6-5, the J gene TRBJ1-4, with 7 bases matching TRBD1. Germline CDR1 is MNHEY and CDR2 is SVGAGI. Trimming cost V 6 bases and J 8 bases; bases outside gene matches: 12. The CDR3 totals 15 residues. CDR3 sequence: CASSYATGTAEKLFF. The CDR3 DNA follows: TGTGCCAGCAGCTACGCAACAGGGACAGCAGAAAAACTGTTTTTT.

This clonotype was found once. DNA of the CDR3: TGTGCCAGCAGATTTGGAGACACGCAGTATTTT. It codes for CASRFGDTQYF. The chain couples TRBV5-5 to TRBJ2-3; D ambiguous. The V gene's germline CDR1 is SGHKS and CDR2 YYEKEE (reference sequence). V was clipped by 5 bases and J by 9 bases, with 10 bases between them. The CDR3 covers 11 residues.

Concerning this clonotype itself: This likely comes from a read error, as the CDR3 has no conserved phenylalanine or tryptophan at its end. It is unclear where the CDR3 begins or ends on the DNA, so no DNA is shown, and the CDR3 is as TCRdb lists it. This chain links TRBV2 with TRBJ2-6; the table's D call, TRBD1, has no DNA check behind it. Per the germline V gene, CDR1 is SNHLY and CDR2 is FYNNEI. From its first to its last residue, the CDR3 has 15 amino acids. CDR3 residues: CASLFRQAGANVLTS.

This clonotype was detected only once. The rearrangement joins TRBV6-1 to TRBJ2-6, with D possibly matching TRBD1 (6 bases). Per germline, CDR1 MNHNS and CDR2 SASEGT. V lost 4 bases and J lost 0, with 13 bases in between. The CDR3 totals 17 residues. The CDR3 DNA is TGTGCCAGCAGTGCCAGGGGCACAATCTCTGGGGCCAACGTCCTGACTTTC. This sequence encodes CASSARGTISGANVLTF.

CDR3 region: CASNKEGGGYNEQFF. The CDR3 region has the DNA TGTGCCAGCAATAAAGAAGGGGGAGGATACAATGAGCAGTTCTTC. The rearrangement links TRBV6-1 to TRBJ2-1; D is tentatively TRBD1 or TRBD2 (6 bases each). CDR1 and CDR2 (germline): MNHNS, SASEGT. This CDR3 spans 15 amino acids. V dropped 7 bases and J dropped 4 bases, with 17 bases sitting between them.

On this clonotype: At one end, the junction sequence differs from germline, possibly due to a read error. The V call is TRBV12-3 or TRBV12-4, the J call TRBJ2-1, with unresolved D. The CDR3 has 13 residues. In DNA form, the CDR3 reads TGTGCTAGCAGTTCTTTCCCGCGCCCCAAGCAGTTCTTC. Translated, it gives CASSSFPRPKQFF.

In the case of this clonotype: A read error may produce the germline difference seen at one junction end. The genes are TRBV11-2 and TRBJ2-7; D could derive from TRBD1 or TRBD2 (5 bases each). The CDR3 loop spans 16 amino acids. Germline V CDR1 and CDR2: SGHAT, FQNNGV. The CDR3 DNA follows: TGTGCCAGCAGCCCAGGGTGGTGGCGAGCCACCTACGAGCGGTATTTC. This gives the protein CASSPGWWRATYERYF.

As concerns this clonotype: The junction differs from germline at one of its ends, possibly a read error. This chain links TRBV5-6 with TRBJ2-3; no clear D gene. This CDR3 is 14 amino acids long. Looked up from germline, CDR1 is SGHDT and CDR2 is YYEEEE. CDR3 in amino acids: CASSLSGNIDTQYF. The CDR3 coding sequence is TGTGCCAGCAGCTTGTCCGGTAACATAGATACGCAATATTTT.

For this clonotype: One junction end disagrees with the germline gene, perhaps due to a read error. The rearrangement joins TRBV4-1 to TRBJ2-6; 9 nucleotides match TRBD1. The CDR3 has 18 residues. Germline loops: CDR1 MGHRA, CDR2 YSYEKL. The CDR3 loop reads CASSQRGQGVGGANVLTF. CDR3 bases: TGTGCCAGCAGCCAACGGGGACAGGGTGTCGGAGGGGCCAACGTCCTGACTTTC.

At least ten counts were recorded for this clonotype. V gene TRBV4-3 combines with J gene TRBJ2-1, with D uncertain. CDR3 length: 14 amino acids. Trimming stripped 3 bases from V and 5 bases from J, with 11 bases between. The germline CDR1 and CDR2 sequences are LGHNA and YSLEER. The CDR3 protein is CASSQGRTNNEQFF. The CDR3 DNA sequence: TGCGCCAGCAGCCAGGGCAGGACCAACAATGAGCAGTTCTTC.

With respect to this clonotype: A read error may produce the germline difference seen at one junction end. This CDR3 reads CAGSSVREGADTQYF. The CDR3, as DNA: TGTGCCGGCAGCTCGGTCAGGGAGGGGGCAGATACGCAGTATTTT. This chain joins TRBV7-9 and TRBJ2-3; perhaps TRBD2 as D (7 bases). Per the germline V gene, CDR1 is SEHNR and CDR2 is FQNEAQ (reference sequence). The CDR3 runs to 15 residues.

This clonotype has a count of ten or more. The rearrangement joins TRBV30 to TRBJ2-3; 11 nucleotides match TRBD2. Per germline, CDR1 GTSNPN and CDR2 SVGIG (reference sequence). The CDR3 sequence is 14 residues long. After removal of 1 base from V and 4 bases from J, the junction contained 1 base not matched to a gene. CDR3 in DNA: TGTGCCTGGAGTGGACTAGCGGGACCAGATACGCAGTATTTT. Translation gives CAWSGLAGPDTQYF.

The chain uses TRBV6-2 or TRBV6-3 and TRBJ2-7, with D tentatively TRBD2 (6 bases). Germline loops: CDR1 MNHEY, CDR2 SVGEGT. V was clipped by 11 bases and J by 4 bases, with 12 bases between them. The CDR3 loop spans 11 amino acids. CDR3 in DNA: TGTGCCGGGTTGGCGGGATACGAGCAGTACTTC. Its protein product is CAGLAGYEQYF.

The chain uses TRBV7-2 and TRBJ2-7; D possibly matches TRBD1 or TRBD2 (7 bases each). The CDR3 contains 15 residues. Germline V gives CDR1 SGHTA, CDR2 FQGNSA. The V gene lost 5 bases and the J gene lost 2 bases, with 16 bases spanning the gap. The CDR3 loop reads CTSSLVSGGAYEQYF. The CDR3 coding sequence is TGTACCAGCAGCCTAGTGTCAGGGGGGGCCTACGAGCAGTACTTC.

Worth noting for this clonotype: Likely a read error: the CDR3 ends without its conserved phenylalanine or tryptophan. The chain is built from TRBV10-3 and TRBJ2-2; TRBD1 agrees at 7 bases. Looked up from germline, CDR1 is ENHRY and CDR2 is SYGVKD. The CDR3 is made up of 15 amino acids. In DNA form, the CDR3 reads TGTGCCATCAGTGAGCAACAGGGGAACACCGGGGACCTGTTTCTT. As protein: CAISEQQGNTGDLFL.

The table lists this clonotype with a few counts. The chain carries TRBV29-1 and TRBJ1-4; no clear D gene. Per germline, CDR1 SQVTM and CDR2 ANQGSEA. V lost 3 bases and J 7 bases, leaving 12 bases between the germline ends. The CDR3 is made up of 13 amino acids. CDR3 coding DNA: TGCAGCGTTGATGGAGGGATAGGTGAAAAACTGTTTTTT. Encoded protein: CSVDGGIGEKLFF. The variable domain in full, with the rest retrieved from reference TRBV29-1 and TRBJ1-4, is SAVISQKPSRDICQRGTSLTIQCQVDSQVTMMFWYRQQPGQSLTLIATANQGSEATYESGFVIDKFPISRPNLTFSTLTVSNMSPEDSSIYLCSVDGGIGEKLFFGSGTQLSVL.

CDR3 DNA: TGTGCCTGTAGCCGATGGACAGGGTCAGGTGTCAATGAGCAGTTCTTC. Protein sequence: CACSRWTGSGVNEQFF. This sequence joins TRBV4-2 and TRBJ2-1; 8 positions match TRBD1. Germline V gene data show CDR1 as LGHNA and CDR2 as YNFKEQ. The CDR3 sequence is 16 residues long. Trimming removed 11 bases from V and 6 bases from J; junction bases left unmatched: 18.

This clonotype was observed a few times. With a much larger clone just one base away, this may be a read error. This chain connects TRBV5-1 to TRBJ2-3; tentatively, D is TRBD2 (6 bases). CDR1 and CDR2 (germline): SGHRS, YFSETQ. The CDR3 spans 14 residues. The CDR3 protein is CASSFTSNTGTQYF. Written as DNA, the CDR3 is TGCGCCAGCAGTTTTACTAGCAACACAGGTACGCAGTATTTT.

With respect to this clonotype: This sequence may be a read error, since a much larger clone differs from it by one base. V usage is TRBV7-9 and J usage is TRBJ2-7; D unclear. Trimming cost V 11 bases and J 5 bases, with 19 bases left between them. The CDR3 totals 13 residues. Germline CDR1 and CDR2: SEHNR and FQNEAQ (reference sequence). CDR3 sequence: CAVNWRGEDEQYF. CDR3 coding DNA: TGTGCCGTCAATTGGAGAGGAGAAGACGAGCAGTACTTC.

This clonotype was observed once. Mismatch with germline at one junction end may stem from a read error. The chain links TRBV6-6 to TRBJ2-7, with D perhaps TRBD2 (6 bases). The germline gives CDR1 MNHNY, CDR2 SVGAGI (reference sequence). There are 15 residues in the CDR3. The CDR3 sequence is CASSSSSGYVYEHYF. CDR3 coding DNA: TGTGCCAGCAGTTCTAGTAGCGGATATGTCTACGAGCATTACTTC.

Note on this clonotype: One end of the junction is discordant with germline, which a read error may explain. The chain uses TRBV6-2 or TRBV6-3 and TRBJ2-5; the D is unclear. This CDR3 region has 13 residues. From germline, CDR1 is MNHEY and CDR2 SVGEGT. The CDR3 loop reads CASSSPQQETQYF. CDR3 in DNA: TGTGCCAGTAGTTCCCCACAGCAAGAGACCCAGTACTTC.

With regard to this clonotype: The junction does not match germline at one end; this may be a read error. The J gene is TRBJ2-1, the V gene TRBV6-1; 10 nucleotides line up with TRBD1. From germline, CDR1 is MNHNS and CDR2 SASEGT. The CDR3 consists of 15 residues. The CDR3 DNA reads TGCTCCAGCAGTGAGGGGACAGGGGAATCCAATGAGCAGTTCTTC. It encodes CSSSEGTGESNEQFF.

In the case of this clonotype: This may be a read error, as it is one base from a much larger clone. V is TRBV18 and J is TRBJ1-5; D not certain. This CDR3 contains 15 residues. Trimming took off 7 bases at V and 5 bases at J, with 18 bases between the two ends. In germline, CDR1 is KGHSH, CDR2 LQKENI. The CDR3 nucleotides read TGTGCCAGCTTACCGGGATCGGGCACACATCAGCCCCAGCATTTT. Translated, it gives CASLPGSGTHQPQHF. The full variable domain, rest sourced from reference TRBV18 and TRBJ1-5, is NAGVMQNPRHLVRRRGQEARLRCSPMKGHSHVYWYRQLPEEGLKFMVYLQKENIIDESGMPKERFSAEFPKEGPSILRIQQVVRGDSAAYFCASLPGSGTHQPQHFGDGTRLSIL.

CDR3 protein: CASRPRESGELFF. CDR3 DNA sequence: TGTGCCAGTAGACCCCGGGAGTCCGGGGAGCTGTTTTTT. The rearrangement links TRBV12-3 or TRBV12-4 to TRBJ2-2; a possible D gene is TRBD2 (6 bases). V gave up 9 bases and J gave up 6 bases, with 14 bases separating them. The CDR3 runs to 13 residues.

Comments on this clonotype: A read error may account for a junction end that differs from germline. The J gene is TRBJ2-5, the V gene TRBV6-5; 7 nucleotides agree with TRBD1. The CDR3 consists of 15 residues. The germline V gene has CDR1 MNHEY and CDR2 SVGAGI. CDR3 nucleotides: TGTGCCAGCAGCGGAACAGGGGTAGGTGAAGAGACTCAGTACTTC. Its protein product is CASSGTGVGEETQYF.

This clonotype qualifies as medium-sized. This chain joins TRBV6-6 and TRBJ1-5; D is ambiguous. The CDR3 consists of 14 residues. Germline V gene lookup returns CDR1 MNHNY and CDR2 SVGAGI (reference sequence). V lost 4 bases and J 2 bases, leaving 9 bases between the germline ends. The CDR3 nucleotides read TGTGCCAGCAGTTTGGGCAGCGGCAATCAGCCCCAGCATTTT. Its translation: CASSLGSGNQPQHF.